The rows below give T cell receptor beta chains drawn from one sample of a study of shared clonotypes between healthy human individuals. The data were produced by immunoSEQ multiplex PCR, yet TCRdb's version contains in-frame clones alone and is incomplete. The repertoire includes millions of clones, over 90% of them detected once, and 0.39% sits in the top ten. The sequenced material came from naive CD4+ T cells from PBMCs. These receptors all stem from a man aged 18 to 29 in good health. Some clones in this sample may be carry-over from other donors' samples. The CDR3 runs from the conserved cysteine through the conserved F or W. A D gene is named only where the DNA matches it firmly. The size field is filled for only some rows; it gives once, few, many or a size class.

CDR3aa: CASSLVSTGRQPQHF; CDR3nt: TGTGCCAGCAGCTTAGTTTCGACAGGGCGACAGCCCCAGCATTTT; abundance: NA; j_gene: TRBJ1-5; v_gene: TRBV7-2; d_gene: TRBD1
CDR3aa: CASSFGLQETQYF; CDR3nt: TGTGCCAGCAGCTTTGGCTTGCAAGAGACCCAGTACTTC; abundance: NA; j_gene: TRBJ2-5; v_gene: TRBV11-2; d_gene: NA
CDR3aa: CASSPDPTGFNYGYTF; CDR3nt: TGCGCCAGCAGCCCGGACCCGACAGGATTTAACTATGGCTACACCTTC; abundance: NA; j_gene: TRBJ1-2; v_gene: TRBV5-1; d_gene: NA
CDR3aa: CASSPLAGTDNNEQFF; CDR3nt: TGTGCCAGCAGCCCACTAGCTGGGACAGATAACAATGAGCAGTTCTTC; abundance: NA; j_gene: TRBJ2-1; v_gene: TRBV7-6; d_gene: NA
CDR3aa: CASSEAGATNEKLFF; CDR3nt: TGTGCCAGCAGTGAAGCCGGCGCAACTAATGAAAAACTGTTTTTT; abundance: once; j_gene: TRBJ1-4; v_gene: TRBV2; d_gene: NA
CDR3aa: CSICRDSFDEQFF; CDR3nt: TGCAGCATCTGCCGGGACTCCTTTGATGAGCAGTTCTTC; abundance: NA; j_gene: TRBJ2-1; v_gene: TRBV29-1; d_gene: NA
CDR3aa: CASSPSGPSYNEQFF; CDR3nt: TGTGCCAGCAGCCCTAGCGGGCCCTCCTACAATGAGCAGTTCTTC; abundance: NA; j_gene: TRBJ2-1; v_gene: TRBV7-9; d_gene: TRBD2
CDR3aa: CASIGSTFGYTF; CDR3nt: TGTGCCAGCATAGGCTCGACATTTGGCTACACCTTC; abundance: NA; j_gene: TRBJ1-2; v_gene: TRBV28; d_gene: NA
CDR3aa: CASSLRTGAYEQYF; CDR3nt: TGCGCCAGCAGCCTTCGGACAGGGGCCTACGAGCAGTACTTC; abundance: NA; j_gene: TRBJ2-7; v_gene: TRBV4-1; d_gene: TRBD1
CDR3aa: CASTPGEARGYEQFF; CDR3nt: TGTGCCAGCACCCCCGGGGAGGCCCGGGGCTATGAGCAGTTCTTC; abundance: NA; j_gene: TRBJ2-1; v_gene: TRBV9; d_gene: NA
CDR3aa: CASSLLAGSYNEQFF; CDR3nt: TGTGCCAGCAGCTTACTAGCGGGATCCTACAATGAGCAGTTCTTC; abundance: NA; j_gene: TRBJ2-1; v_gene: TRBV7-2; d_gene: TRBD2
CDR3aa: CASRPSGPYEQYF; CDR3nt: TGTGCCAGCAGGCCTAGCGGACCCTACGAGCAGTACTTC; abundance: NA; j_gene: TRBJ2-7; v_gene: TRBV2; d_gene: TRBD2
CDR3aa: CASSYPTGGPPEAFF; CDR3nt: TGTGCCAGCAGTTACCCGACAGGGGGTCCCCCTGAAGCTTTCTTT; abundance: NA; j_gene: TRBJ1-1; v_gene: TRBV6-6; d_gene: TRBD1
CDR3aa: CASSATGRDDQPQHF; CDR3nt: TGTGCCAGCAGTGCCACAGGGAGAGACGATCAGCCCCAGCATTTT; abundance: NA; j_gene: TRBJ1-5; v_gene: TRBV25-1; d_gene: NA
CDR3aa: CASSQQLAGGPGETQYF; CDR3nt: TGCGCCAGCAGCCAACAGCTAGCGGGAGGGCCGGGGGAGACCCAGTACTTC; abundance: NA; j_gene: TRBJ2-5; v_gene: TRBV4-3; d_gene: TRBD2
CDR3aa: CASSAPSYGYTF; CDR3nt: TGTGCCAGCAGCGCACCCAGCTATGGCTACACCTTC; abundance: NA; j_gene: TRBJ1-2; v_gene: TRBV28; d_gene: NA
CDR3aa: CASSAQSLGGTGELFF; CDR3nt: TGTGCCAGCAGTGCCCAGAGCCTAGGGGGCACCGGGGAGCTGTTTTTT; abundance: NA; j_gene: TRBJ2-2; v_gene: TRBV6-1; d_gene: NA
CDR3aa: CASSVQRVSYEQYF; CDR3nt: TGTGCCAGCAGTGTCCAGCGGGTCTCCTACGAGCAGTACTTC; abundance: NA; j_gene: TRBJ2-7; v_gene: TRBV2; d_gene: NA
CDR3aa: CASSEGTSGVTGELFF; CDR3nt: TGTGCCAGCAGTGAAGGGACTAGCGGGGTGACCGGGGAGCTGTTTTTT; abundance: NA; j_gene: TRBJ2-2; v_gene: TRBV2; d_gene: TRBD2